The 11 T cell receptor beta chains reported below all come from one sample, sequenced in a study of CD8 T cells in Susac syndrome. Random hexamers were used to reverse transcribe an amount of roughly 0.45 to 1 ug RNA. TCRdb re-analysed the immunoSEQ multiplex PCR reads in MiXCR, keeping a single row per CDR3 protein. Here the sample spans roughly 250,000 distinct CDR3 sequences, roughly 95% being singletons. The source material was CD4+ T cells from PBMCs. The receptors were sampled from a human donor with Susac syndrome.

This clonotype was seen a single time. CDR3 nucleotide sequence: TGTGCCAGCTCAAATGGACTGGGACATCAAGAGACCCAGTACTTC. Protein product: CASSNGLGHQETQYF. The chain has TRBV18 and TRBJ2-5; tentatively, D is TRBD1 (6 bases). V lost 5 bases and J 2 bases, leaving 15 bases between the germline ends. This CDR3 is 15 amino acids long. Per the germline V gene, CDR1 is KGHSH and CDR2 is LQKENI. The complete variable domain, with remaining parts taken from reference TRBV18 and TRBJ2-5, reads NAGVMQNPRHLVRRRGQEARLRCSPMKGHSHVYWYRQLPEEGLKFMVYLQKENIIDESGMPKERFSAEFPKEGPSILRIQQVVRGDSAAYFCASSNGLGHQETQYFGPGTRLLVL.

The chain recombines TRBV24-1 with TRBJ2-7, with D possibly called TRBD1 or TRBD2 (5 bases each). Germline CDR1 is KGHDR and CDR2 is SFDVKD. Trimming shortened V by 4 bases and J by 7 bases, and 13 bases separated the two germline ends. The CDR3 length is 13 residues. CDR3 sequence reads: CATSETGTQEQYF. The CDR3 bases are TGTGCCACCAGTGAGACTGGGACGCAGGAGCAGTACTTC.

The J gene is TRBJ1-1, the V gene TRBV7-8; D is unclear. This CDR3 contains 13 residues. CDR1 SGHVS and CDR2 FQNEAQ come from the germline V gene. V lost 4 bases, J lost 11 bases, and 17 bases lay in between. The CDR3 spells CASSSRYTREAFF. DNA for the CDR3: TGTGCCAGCAGCTCACGGTACACCCGGGAGGCTTTCTTT. The complete variable domain, with remaining parts taken from reference TRBV7-8 and TRBJ1-1, reads GAGVSQSPRYKVAKRGQDVALRCDPISGHVSLFWYQQALGQGPEFLTYFQNEAQLDKSGLPSDRFFAERPEGSVSTLKIQRTQQEDSAVYLCASSSRYTREAFFGQGTRLTVV.

The chain combines TRBV9 with TRBJ2-7, with TRBD1 matching over 9 bases. The V gene's germline CDR1 is SGDLS and CDR2 YYNGEE. CDR3 length equals 15 residues. Trimming took 3 bases from V and 4 from J; bases not matched to a gene: 8. CDR3 nucleotides: TGTGCCAGCAGCGCCTATCCGGGACAGGGTTACGAGCAGTACTTC. This translates into CASSAYPGQGYEQYF. The entire variable domain, with the rest obtained from reference TRBV9 and TRBJ2-7, is as follows: DSGVTQTPKHLITATGQRVTLRCSPRSGDLSVYWYQQSLDQGLQFLIQYYNGEERAKGNILERFSAQQFPDLHSELNLSSLELGDSALYFCASSAYPGQGYEQYFGPGTRLTVT.

This sequence joins TRBV4-1 and TRBJ2-1; D remains unclear. V gave up 0 bases and J gave up 9 bases, with 15 bases separating them. This CDR3 is built from 15 residues. Looked up from germline, CDR1 is MGHRA and CDR2 is YSYEKL. As DNA, the CDR3 is TGCGCCAGCAGCCAAGATTTAGTTAAAGTGAGTGAGCAGTTCTTC. Translated: CASSQDLVKVSEQFF.

V is TRBV7-9 and J is TRBJ2-7; D remains ambiguous. V was trimmed by 2 bases and J by 7 bases, leaving 9 bases between them. Germline V gives CDR1 SEHNR, CDR2 FQNEAQ (reference sequence). This CDR3 spans 12 amino acids. The CDR3 nucleotides read TGTGCCAGCAGCTTACCTGTCGAGGAGCAGTACTTC. This gives the protein CASSLPVEEQYF.

The genes are TRBV29-1 and TRBJ2-3; a weak D match, TRBD1 (7 bases). The CDR3 runs 14 residues. Between the trimmed V and J ends, which lost 6 bases and 2 bases, there was a span of 15 bases. Germline CDR1 is SQVTM and CDR2 is ANQGSEA. In DNA, the CDR3 is TGCAGCGTCCCCCCAGGGGGGTCCACAGATACGCAGTATTTT. Residues: CSVPPGGSTDTQYF.

This clonotype was detected once. This sequence joins TRBV2 and TRBJ2-6; D may match TRBD1 or TRBD2 (5 bases each). The germline V gene has CDR1 SNHLY and CDR2 FYNNEI. Trimming took 7 bases from V and 4 from J, leaving 8 bases between them. This CDR3 is 13 amino acids long. The CDR3 reads CASNGDGANVLTF. The CDR3 DNA follows: TGTGCCAGCAACGGGGACGGGGCCAACGTCCTGACTTTC.

The chain is built from TRBV5-4 and TRBJ2-5, with 7 nucleotides matching TRBD2. The CDR3 runs to 14 residues. Per the germline V gene, CDR1 is SGHNT and CDR2 is YYREEE (reference sequence). After removal of 7 bases from V and 4 bases from J, the junction contained 10 bases not matched to a gene. The CDR3 region is CASCPAGARETQYF. In DNA, the CDR3 is TGTGCCAGCTGCCCGGCGGGAGCCCGAGAGACCCAGTACTTC.

The V call is TRBV3-1, the J call TRBJ2-5; the match to TRBD2 covers 9 bases. CDR1 is LGHDT and CDR2 is YNNKEL in the germline V gene (reference sequence). The CDR3 consists of 15 residues. The J segment lost 3 bases and the V segment lost 2 bases, leaving 4 bases of the junction unmatched. CDR3 bases: TGTGCCAGCAGCCAATGGTCTAGCGGGAAAGAGACCCAGTACTTC. This translates into CASSQWSSGKETQYF.

This chain links TRBV20-1 with TRBJ1-2; no clear D. From germline, CDR1 is DFQATT and CDR2 SNEGSKA (reference sequence). CDR3 length: 16 amino acids. The V gene lost 1 base and the J gene lost 4 bases, with 19 bases spanning the gap. The DNA of the CDR3 is TGCAGTGCTAGAGGGTCCCAGCCCTACGTCCTCTATGGCTACACCTTC. This translates into CSARGSQPYVLYGYTF.